This is a list of T cell receptor beta chains from one sample in a study of cytomegalovirus exposure and HLA in healthy donors. The assay was immunoSEQ multiplex PCR, and TCRdb's table has in-frame clones only and misses some. The sample holds approximately 170,000 clones; about three quarters are singletons and the top ten take 3.1%. The sequenced material came from PBMCs. The origin of the receptors is a female donor in good health and CMV-seronegative. The CDR3 runs from the conserved cysteine through the conserved F or W. D genes are given only for firm matches. Clone size, where shown, is once, few, many, or a class for clones that have expanded.

V gene	D gene	clone size	J gene	CDR3 DNA	CDR3 protein
TRBV19	-	-	TRBJ1-6	TGTGCCAGTAGTACCTCGACGGGTTGGGATTCACCCCTCCACTTT	CASSTSTGWDSPLHF
TRBV9	-	-	TRBJ1-2	TGTGCCAGCAGCGTAAGCACCAATAATGGCTACACCTTC	CASSVSTNNGYTF
TRBV30	-	-	TRBJ1-5	TGTGCCTGGAGTTCCGGAGGTCAGGAGCAGCCCCAGCATTTT	CAWSSGGQEQPQHF
TRBV6-1	TRBD2	-	TRBJ2-7	TGTGCCGGCGAACCCGGGACTAGCGGGAGGGCCGAGCAGTACTTC	CAGEPGTSGRAEQYF
TRBV9	-	-	TRBJ1-1	TGTGCCAGCAGCACGGGCTGGGCGGACATGAACACTGAAGCTTTCTTT	CASSTGWADMNTEAFF
TRBV11-1	TRBD1	few	TRBJ2-5	TGTGCCAGTAAGGGGAACAGGGGTGGAGAGACCCAGTACTTC	CASKGNRGGETQYF
TRBV19	-	-	TRBJ1-5	TGTGCCAGTAGTATTAGTTCCTATAGCAATCAGCCCCAGCATTTT	CASSISSYSNQPQHF
TRBV6-5	TRBD1	-	TRBJ1-2	TGTGCCAGCAGCGACAGGGACTATGGCTACACCTTC	CASSDRDYGYTF
TRBV6-5	-	-	TRBJ1-1	TGTGCCAGCAGACTTGACACCCCAGGCTTGGCTTTCTTT	CASRLDTPGLAFF
TRBV5-6	-	once	TRBJ2-7	TGTGCCAGCAGGCAGAGGGGGGGTTCCTACGAGCAGTACTTC	CASRQRGGSYEQYF
TRBV9	-	few	TRBJ2-7	TGTGCCAGCAGCGTAGGTGGGGCAGGAACCTACGAGCAGTACTTC	CASSVGGAGTYEQYF
TRBV10-3	TRBD1	-	TRBJ2-3	TGTGCCATCGGACCGACAGGGCAAGATACGCAGTATTTT	CAIGPTGQDTQYF
TRBV25-1	TRBD1	-	TRBJ1-2	TGTGCCAGCAGTGACCGGACAGGGGATGGCTACACCTTC	CASSDRTGDGYTF
TRBV30	TRBD1	once	TRBJ1-4	TGTGCCTGGAGTGGATTCACAGGGGGTGTAGGGGAAAAACTGTTTTTT	CAWSGFTGGVGEKLFF